This T cell receptor (beta chain) derives from a study of a mutant IDH1 vaccine in newly diagnosed glioma. Study background: The therapy given earlier, which was standard therapy, consisted of radiotherapy, temozolomide, or both, and most of the patients received both.

This clone was found once. Antigen: not known. Study-wide points: Vaccine-induced responses were seen in less than 95% of patients, spanning several MHC alleles. Pseudoprogression looked unconnected to shifts in top peripheral T cell clonotypes.

Only in-frame clones appear in the TCRdb table, and some are missing; sequencing was by immunoSEQ multiplex PCR. This table holds over 25,000 clones, 70% to 90% found once. The V end lost 8 bases, the J end lost 1 base, and 15 bases lay between the germline ends. The CDR3 loop spans 14 amino acids. Germline V gene data show CDR1 as KGHSH and CDR2 as LQKENI. Sample time point: baseline, week 1 (first vaccination visit). This sample's treatment: pre-vaccination baseline after standard-of-care therapy. Each of the donors came in with new WHO grade 3 or 4 astrocytomas that were IDH1-mutant and ATRX-lost. The chain recombines TRBV18 with TRBJ2-7; D may be TRBD1 (6 bases). Sequencing was performed on PBMCs, taken from a glioma patient treated with radiotherapy, temozolomide or both. This receptor was taken from a woman between 40 and 50 years old with glioma. The CDR3 loop is CASRKAQGSYEQYF. The CDR3, as DNA: TGTGCCAGCAGAAAAGCACAGGGTTCCTACGAGCAGTACTTC.